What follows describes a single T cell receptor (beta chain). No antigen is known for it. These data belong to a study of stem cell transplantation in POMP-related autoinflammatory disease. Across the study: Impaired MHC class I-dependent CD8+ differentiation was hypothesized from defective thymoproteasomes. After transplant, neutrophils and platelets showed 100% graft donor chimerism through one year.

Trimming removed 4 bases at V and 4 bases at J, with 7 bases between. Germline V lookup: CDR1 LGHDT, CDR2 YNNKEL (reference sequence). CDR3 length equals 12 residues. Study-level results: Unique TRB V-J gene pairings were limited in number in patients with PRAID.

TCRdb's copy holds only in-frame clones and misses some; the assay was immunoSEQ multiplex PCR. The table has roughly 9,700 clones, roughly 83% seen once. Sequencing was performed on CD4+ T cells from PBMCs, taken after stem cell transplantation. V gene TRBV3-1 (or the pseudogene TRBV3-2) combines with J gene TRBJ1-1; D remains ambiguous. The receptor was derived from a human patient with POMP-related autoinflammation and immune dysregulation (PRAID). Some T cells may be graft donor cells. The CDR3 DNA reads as TGTGCCAGCAGCCCATTAGGCACTGAAGCTTTCTTT. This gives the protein CASSPLGTEAFF.